This entry lists 25 T cell receptor beta chains sequenced from one sample in a study of T cell responses to AZD1222 COVID-19 vaccine. Clones were sequenced by immunoSEQ multiplex PCR, and TCRdb holds only the in-frame ones, with some missing. The table has 100,000 or so clones, over 75% seen once. The source material was peripheral blood, sampled on day 0 of AZD1222 vaccination. The receptors shown here come from an adult in good health.

J is TRBJ1-1 and V is TRBV18, with D uncertain. Per the germline V gene, CDR1 is KGHSH and CDR2 is LQKENI. Deletions cut 1 base from V and 8 bases from J, with 14 bases between. The CDR3 has 14 amino acids. The CDR3 DNA sequence: TGTGCCAGCTCACCACGTGCGGGGTTGACGGAAGCTTTCTTT. Translation: CASSPRAGLTEAFF.

The chain uses TRBV10-3 and TRBJ2-7; 11 bases match TRBD2. Germline CDR1 is ENHRY and CDR2 is SYGVKD. The CDR3 sequence is 16 residues long. Trimming cost V 4 bases and J 5 bases; bases outside gene matches: 10. Here the CDR3 DNA reads TGTGCCATCAGTGGGGGTGCTAGCGGGGGGCTAAACGAGCAGTACTTC. It specifies CAISGGASGGLNEQYF.

This clone was observed a single time. V and J are TRBV10-3 and TRBJ2-6, with unresolved D. The CDR3 sequence is 18 residues long. Germline V gene lookup returns CDR1 ENHRY and CDR2 SYGVKD. The V end was cut by 3 bases, the J end by 0 bases, with 15 bases between. The chain's CDR3 is CAISESRWGFSGANVLTF. The CDR3 DNA is TGTGCCATCAGTGAATCGCGATGGGGTTTCTCTGGGGCCAACGTCCTGACTTTC.

V and J are TRBV5-6 and TRBJ1-5; TRBD1 is a possible D gene (5 bases). The V end was cut by 5 bases, the J end by 5 bases, with 11 bases between. The length of the CDR3 is 13 residues. The germline CDR1 and CDR2 sequences are SGHDT and YYEEEE. CDR3 DNA: TGTGCCAGCAGGAAGGGACGGGATCAGCCCCAGCATTTT. Its translation: CASRKGRDQPQHF.

This clone was seen a single time. The chain carries TRBV3-1 (or the pseudogene TRBV3-2) and TRBJ1-3; tentative D call: TRBD1 (5 bases). This CDR3 is 16 amino acids long. Trimming left V 0 bases short and J 3 bases short, with 12 bases between. Germline lookup yields CDR1 LGHDT and CDR2 YNNKEL (reference sequence). CDR3 sequence (DNA): TGTGCCAGCAGCCAAGATTGGGCGGGGGTTGGAAACACCATATATTTT. Protein sequence: CASSQDWAGVGNTIYF.

Here the CDR3 reads CASSRGPGSGELFF. The CDR3 DNA follows: TGTGCCAGCAGTAGGGGGCCTGGATCCGGGGAGCTGTTTTTT. The rearrangement links TRBV27 to TRBJ2-2, with TRBD1 matching 7 bases. This CDR3 has 14 residues. V lost 5 bases to trimming and J lost 6 bases; unmatched junction nucleotides: 6. Germline CDR1 and CDR2: MNHEY and SMNVEV (reference sequence).

This sequence joins TRBV28 and TRBJ2-1; 15 nucleotides line up with TRBD2. The germline V gene has CDR1 MDHEN and CDR2 SYDVKM. The junction had 7 bases not matched to a gene; V was cut back by 3 bases and J by 7 bases. CDR3 length: 17 amino acids. CDR3 DNA sequence: TGTGCCAGCAGTTTCCCAGGACTAGCGGGGGGGCAGAATGAGCAGTTCTTC. Residues: CASSFPGLAGGQNEQFF.

There are a few counts of this clone. The CDR3 sequence is CASSMADTYEQYF. CDR3 bases: TGCGCCAGCAGCATGGCGGACACCTACGAGCAGTACTTC. The rearrangement links TRBV5-1 to TRBJ2-7, with D possibly TRBD1 on 5 matching bases. The CDR3 loop spans 13 amino acids. V lost 4 bases, J lost 2 bases, and 10 bases lay in between. Germline lookup yields CDR1 SGHRS and CDR2 YFSETQ.

The chain recombines TRBV19 with TRBJ2-3; 8 bases align to TRBD2. This CDR3 has 15 amino acids. Trimming took 5 bases from V and 2 from J; bases not matched to a gene: 6. Looked up from germline, CDR1 is LNHDA and CDR2 is SQIVND (reference sequence). The CDR3 reads CASSWRGDPTDTQYF. Written as DNA, the CDR3 is TGTGCCAGTAGTTGGCGGGGGGACCCCACAGATACGCAGTATTTT.

The gene calls are TRBV18 and TRBJ1-3, with a possible D match to TRBD1 (6 bases). The CDR3 extends over 18 amino acids. CDR1 KGHSH and CDR2 LQKENI come from the germline V gene. Trimming cost V 0 bases and J 0 bases, with 15 bases left between them. The CDR3 DNA follows: TGTGCCAGCTCACCACCGGCCGCAGGGGCCAGCTCTGGAAACACCATATATTTT. Amino acid sequence: CASSPPAAGASSGNTIYF.

The chain links TRBV2 to TRBJ2-5; D possibly uses TRBD1 or TRBD2 (5 bases each). CDR1 is SNHLY, CDR2 FYNNEI, per germline. The CDR3 has 17 residues. V was shortened by 8 bases and J by 0 bases, with 22 bases between the two germline ends. Written as DNA, the CDR3 is TGTGCCAGCCTCCGGGACGGATTTTCCCTGTACCAAGAGACCCAGTACTTC. Protein product: CASLRDGFSLYQETQYF.

The gene calls are TRBV5-1 and TRBJ2-1; D might be TRBD1 (6 bases). This CDR3 has 13 amino acids. Germline V gene sequence: CDR1 SGHRS, CDR2 YFSETQ. With 0 bases removed from V and 15 bases from J, the gap between germline ends came to 16 bases. The CDR3 loop reads CASSLGDTSPAFF. CDR3 DNA sequence: TGCGCCAGCAGCTTGGGGGACACCAGCCCAGCGTTCTTC.

V usage is TRBV5-5 and J usage is TRBJ2-1, with D perhaps matching TRBD2 (5 bases). Trimming pared 5 bases from V and 7 bases from J, leaving 19 bases between. Germline CDR1 is SGHKS and CDR2 is YYEKEE (reference sequence). This CDR3 is 15 amino acids long. This CDR3 reads CASRRGSRGQNEQFF. The CDR3 nucleotides read TGTGCCAGCAGACGGGGATCGAGAGGTCAGAATGAGCAGTTCTTC.

The chain has TRBV7-5 and TRBJ1-5; TRBD1 reflects the table's D call only, with no check against the DNA. TRBV7-5 is assigned pseudogene status. The CDR3 contains 17 residues. This CDR3 reads CVRSLASQNRANQPQHF. The CDR3 nucleotides read TGTGTCAGAAGCTTAGCCAGCCAGAACAGGGCCAATCAGCCCCAGCATTTT.

The V call is TRBV4-1, the J call TRBJ1-5, with 11 bases fitting TRBD1. Germline lookup yields CDR1 MGHRA and CDR2 YSYEKL. Trimming at V came to 6 bases and at J to 3 bases, leaving 7 bases not matched to a gene. CDR3 length equals 16 residues. The CDR3 here is CASSRGQGAINQPQHF. DNA for the CDR3: TGCGCCAGCAGTCGTGGACAGGGGGCTATCAATCAGCCCCAGCATTTT.

The chain uses TRBV28 and TRBJ1-4, with 7 nucleotides matching TRBD1. The ends lost 5 bases at V and 0 bases at J; junction bases unmatched: 21. This CDR3 region has 21 residues. Germline CDR1 MDHEN, CDR2 SYDVKM. CDR3 nucleotide sequence: TGTGCCAGCAGTCCGCCGGGGGGACAGCCTCAAATGTCAGCAACTAATGAAAAACTGTTTTTT. It translates to CASSPPGGQPQMSATNEKLFF.

The rearrangement joins TRBV18 to TRBJ1-2; maybe TRBD1 (5 bases). Trimming removed 4 bases at V and 4 bases at J, with 16 bases between. The CDR3 spans 15 residues. Germline lookup yields CDR1 KGHSH and CDR2 LQKENI. CDR3 in amino acids: CASSRDGGYGYGYTF. The CDR3 region has the DNA TGTGCCAGCTCACGGGACGGGGGTTACGGCTATGGCTACACCTTC.

This clone was detected once. The chain is built from TRBV3-1 (or the pseudogene TRBV3-2) and TRBJ1-1, with 7 nucleotides matching TRBD1. This CDR3 has 14 residues. The germline V gene encodes CDR1 LGHDT and CDR2 YNNKEL (reference sequence). J lost 4 bases, V lost 0 bases, and 2 bases had no gene match. The CDR3 bases are TGTGCCAGCAGCCAAGAGACAGGGTCCACTGAAGCTTTCTTT. Its protein product is CASSQETGSTEAFF.

The V and J genes are TRBV6-1 and TRBJ2-5, with a tentative D call TRBD1 (6 bases). Germline V gene data show CDR1 as MNHNS and CDR2 as SASEGT. Trimming pared 0 bases from V and 4 bases from J, leaving 12 bases between. The CDR3 spans 15 residues. Here the CDR3 reads CASSEAPQGLETQYF. The CDR3 nucleotides are TGTGCCAGCAGTGAAGCCCCCCAGGGGCTAGAGACCCAGTACTTC.

V usage is TRBV19 and J usage is TRBJ1-1; D remains unclear. V was trimmed by 8 bases and J by 2 bases, leaving 15 bases between them. Germline CDR1 LNHDA, CDR2 SQIVND (reference sequence). The CDR3 totals 14 residues. CDR3 DNA sequence: TGTGCCAGTCTGTCCAGCGCGGTTAACACTGAAGCTTTCTTT. Translation gives CASLSSAVNTEAFF.

V usage is TRBV6-5 and J usage is TRBJ1-4; a weak D match, TRBD1 (6 bases). The germline gives CDR1 MNHEY, CDR2 SVGAGI. Trimming removed 5 bases at V and 10 bases at J, with 17 bases between. The CDR3 has 14 amino acids. Here the CDR3 reads CASSTGTYMVKLFF. CDR3 DNA sequence: TGTGCCAGCAGTACTGGGACATATATGGTAAAACTGTTTTTT.

The V gene is TRBV5-6, the J gene TRBJ2-7; D unclear. The CDR3 length is 16 residues. Germline V gene lookup returns CDR1 SGHDT and CDR2 YYEEEE. The germline V and J ends were trimmed by 6 bases and 1 base, with 20 bases remaining between them. CDR3 DNA: TGTGCCAGCACCATCATGGCCGGGTTCCCATCCTACGAGCAGTACTTC. As protein: CASTIMAGFPSYEQYF.

In nucleotides, the CDR3 is TGTGCCAGCAGTAAGATCGGCAGCACTTATGGCTACACCTTC. Encoded protein: CASSKIGSTYGYTF. The chain is built from TRBV27 and TRBJ1-2, with D uncertain. Per germline, CDR1 MNHEY and CDR2 SMNVEV (reference sequence). This CDR3 comprises 14 residues. The V gene lost 5 bases and the J gene lost 5 bases, with 15 bases spanning the gap.

The V gene is TRBV5-1, the J gene TRBJ2-1; D may correspond to TRBD1 or TRBD2 (5 bases each). In germline, CDR1 is SGHRS, CDR2 YFSETQ. CDR3 size: 16 residues. With 0 bases removed from V and 10 bases from J, the gap between germline ends came to 20 bases. CDR3 residues: CASSLAYGGQAGEQFF. The CDR3 DNA is TGCGCCAGCAGCTTGGCCTATGGGGGTCAGGCAGGGGAGCAGTTCTTC.

The rearrangement links TRBV28 to TRBJ2-2; D perhaps matches TRBD1 (5 bases). Germline lookup yields CDR1 MDHEN and CDR2 SYDVKM. The V gene lost 5 bases and the J gene lost 2 bases, with 15 bases spanning the gap. The CDR3 sequence is 16 residues long. The CDR3 DNA follows: TGTGCCAGCAGTCTCTTAGGGGCCCTAAACACCGGGGAGCTGTTTTTT. Translated, it gives CASSLLGALNTGELFF.